These 28 T cell receptor beta chains were sequenced from one sample in a study of T cells in pancreatic ductal adenocarcinoma (dated by TCRdb to the late 2010s). The selected pancreatic ductal adenocarcinoma patients had received surgery without neoadjuvant therapy. Receptors were amplified or captured by the immunoSEQ multiplex PCR assay. The clones in this table, taken by TCRdb from immuneACCESS, are in-frame only. Not every clone is retained; where verified, under half of the shortfall comes from an unresolved V gene, and the cause of the rest is unknown. Across this sample there are approximately 9,000 clones, with roughly 90% seen only once. Of the sample, approximately 3.1% falls within the top ten clones. The sample consisted of PBMCs. The receptor source for this set is a human donor with pancreatic ductal adenocarcinoma.

The chain carries TRBV11-2 and TRBJ1-6; D is unresolved. There are 14 residues in the CDR3. Trimming pared 4 bases from V and 14 bases from J, leaving 18 bases between. Germline-derived CDR1 and CDR2 are SGHAT and FQNNGV. The CDR3 loop reads CASSWIAGIATLHF. CDR3 in DNA: TGTGCCAGCAGCTGGATAGCGGGGATTGCTACCCTCCACTTT.

The chain recombines TRBV29-1 with TRBJ2-1; 7 bases align to TRBD1. The V and J ends lost 7 bases and 1 base, in that order; junction bases with no gene match: 4. Germline assignment: CDR1 SQVTM and CDR2 ANQGSEA. This CDR3 region has 13 residues. The CDR3 is CSGKGQSYNEQFF. The CDR3 DNA sequence: TGCAGCGGGAAGGGACAGTCCTACAATGAGCAGTTCTTC.

This CDR3 reads CASSLITGSGELFF. For the CDR3, the DNA is TGTGCCAGCAGCTTGATCACGGGGTCCGGGGAGCTGTTTTTT. The J gene is TRBJ2-2, the V gene TRBV11-3; possibly TRBD2 for D (5 bases). CDR3 length equals 14 residues. V lost 3 bases, J lost 6 bases, and 11 bases lay in between. Germline V gene lookup returns CDR1 SGHNT and CDR2 YENEEA.

The chain links TRBV30 to TRBJ1-2; 9 nucleotides agree with TRBD1. The germline V gene encodes CDR1 GTSNPN and CDR2 SVGIG (reference sequence). The J segment lost 1 base and the V segment lost 3 bases, leaving 6 bases of the junction unmatched. The CDR3 runs 15 residues. The CDR3 DNA is TGTGCCTGGAGCGGGACAGGGTTCAGTAACTATGGCTACACCTTC. It codes for CAWSGTGFSNYGYTF.

This chain uses TRBV15 with TRBJ2-5; a possible D gene is TRBD2 (6 bases). This CDR3 is built from 13 residues. The germline V and J ends were trimmed by 11 bases and 5 bases, with 18 bases remaining between them. In germline, CDR1 is LNHNV, CDR2 YYDKDF (reference sequence). The CDR3 nucleotides read TGTGCCTCCGGGGCCCTGGGAGGCGAGACCCAGTACTTC. Protein: CASGALGGETQYF.

V usage is TRBV7-6 and J usage is TRBJ2-2; TRBD2 might be the D (7 bases). Trimming took 5 bases from V and 5 from J, leaving 21 bases between them. The V gene's germline CDR1 is SGHVS and CDR2 FNYEAQ. This CDR3 contains 17 residues. The CDR3 bases are TGTGCCAGCAGCCCCCTGGGGGGGGCCGGACTGACCGGGGAGCTGTTTTTT. Residues: CASSPLGGAGLTGELFF.

This clone is a singleton in its sample. This rearrangement joins TRBV28 to TRBJ1-6; 7 nucleotides line up with TRBD1. Germline lookup yields CDR1 MDHEN and CDR2 SYDVKM. Losses at the gene ends were 6 bases for V and 7 bases for J; bases not matched to a gene: 6. The CDR3 totals 14 residues. The CDR3 reads CASRPGQTNSPLHF. The CDR3 nucleotides read TGTGCCAGCAGACCGGGACAGACGAATTCACCCCTCCACTTT.

This clone was recorded once. This chain joins TRBV2 and TRBJ1-2; the D is unclear. V shed 4 bases and J shed 7 bases, with 16 bases lying between them. The CDR3 runs 14 residues. Looked up from germline, CDR1 is SNHLY and CDR2 is FYNNEI. Written as DNA, the CDR3 is TGTGCCAGCAGTGTTCAGTGGGGTGAGGGTGGCTACACCTTC. As protein: CASSVQWGEGGYTF.

The rearrangement links TRBV6-1 to TRBJ1-2, with D possibly matching TRBD1 (5 bases). The germline V and J ends were trimmed by 4 bases and 7 bases, with 10 bases remaining between them. The CDR3 sequence is 12 residues long. Germline V gene sequence: CDR1 MNHNS, CDR2 SASEGT. The CDR3 bases are TGTGCCAGCAGTGTAGGGGAGGGTGGCTACACCTTC. Translating it yields CASSVGEGGYTF.

V gene TRBV14 combines with J gene TRBJ2-1, with 9 bases matching TRBD2. V dropped 4 bases and J dropped 5; count of bases not matched to a gene: 6. The germline CDR1 and CDR2 sequences are SGHDN and FVKESK. This CDR3 has 15 amino acids. The CDR3 protein is CASSLRGGGDNEQFF. The CDR3 nucleotides read TGTGCCAGCAGCCTGCGGGGGGGAGGGGACAATGAGCAGTTCTTC.

The chain couples TRBV6-6 to TRBJ1-5, with 7 nucleotides matching TRBD1. V lost 4 bases, J lost 4 bases, and 7 bases stayed unmatched. Germline lookup yields CDR1 MNHNY and CDR2 SVGAGI (reference sequence). This CDR3 is 15 amino acids long. The CDR3, as DNA: TGTGCCAGCAGTTTCCAGGGGGGTGGGAATCAGCCCCAGCATTTT. Translating gives CASSFQGGGNQPQHF.

This chain joins TRBV10-3 and TRBJ2-7; 7 bases agree with TRBD1. The germline V gene has CDR1 ENHRY and CDR2 SYGVKD. The CDR3 consists of 14 residues. V shed 3 bases and J 4 bases; nucleotides not matched to a gene: 6. The chain's CDR3 is CAISDRQGVYEQYF. The CDR3 nucleotides are TGTGCCATCAGTGATAGACAGGGAGTGTACGAGCAGTACTTC.

V is TRBV19 and J is TRBJ2-2; TRBD2 aligns across 7 bases. Trimming at V came to 3 bases and at J to 7 bases, leaving 8 bases not matched to a gene. This CDR3 spans 15 amino acids. Per germline, CDR1 LNHDA and CDR2 SQIVND (reference sequence). The CDR3 loop reads CASSIRRENDGELFF. The CDR3 DNA follows: TGTGCCAGTAGTATTAGGCGGGAGAACGACGGGGAGCTGTTTTTT.

The CDR3 region is CASSPRANVLTF. In DNA form, the CDR3 reads TGTGCCAGCAGCCCCAGGGCCAACGTCCTGACTTTC. This rearrangement joins TRBV9 to TRBJ2-6; no clear D gene. The germline gives CDR1 SGDLS, CDR2 YYNGEE. The CDR3 length is 12 residues. V lost 4 bases, J lost 5 bases, and 4 bases lay in between.

This chain links TRBV9 with TRBJ1-5; D uncertain. Looked up from germline, CDR1 is SGDLS and CDR2 is YYNGEE. The CDR3 spans 15 residues. V was pared by 0 bases and J by 0 bases, with 7 bases between. CDR3 residues: CASSVGVNSNQPQHF. The CDR3 DNA is TGTGCCAGCAGCGTAGGAGTTAATAGCAATCAGCCCCAGCATTTT.

The rearrangement uses TRBV18 and TRBJ2-7; 8 bases are shared with TRBD1. V was clipped by 1 base and J by 0 bases; unmatched bases: 5. The CDR3 spans 16 residues. Germline V gives CDR1 KGHSH, CDR2 LQKENI. CDR3 sequence: CASSPLNRGSSYEQYF. The CDR3 nucleotides are TGTGCCAGCTCACCACTGAACAGGGGGAGCTCCTACGAGCAGTACTTC.

The rearrangement joins TRBV5-4 to TRBJ2-3, with TRBD1 matching over 7 bases. The CDR3 is 14 amino acids. The junction had 2 bases not matched to a gene; V was cut back by 0 bases and J by 4 bases. CDR1 is SGHNT and CDR2 is YYREEE in the germline V gene (reference sequence). This CDR3 reads CASSLGQGADTQYF. CDR3 nucleotides: TGTGCCAGCAGCTTGGGACAGGGCGCAGATACGCAGTATTTT.

The rearrangement links TRBV7-2 to TRBJ1-4, with TRBD1 identical over 7 bases. The CDR3 is 16 amino acids. J gave up 8 bases and V 4 bases, and 13 bases lay outside the gene matches. Germline V gives CDR1 SGHTA, CDR2 FQGNSA. CDR3 region: CASSSRDRPPGEKLFF. For the CDR3, the DNA is TGTGCCAGCAGCTCCCGGGACAGACCACCGGGGGAAAAACTGTTTTTT.

This rearrangement joins TRBV10-3 to TRBJ1-5; D is unclear. V was trimmed by 1 base and J by 7 bases, leaving 5 bases between them. Per germline, CDR1 ENHRY and CDR2 SYGVKD. The CDR3 sequence is 12 residues long. DNA for the CDR3: TGTGCCATCAGTGAGTTGAGCCAGCCCCAGCATTTT. Amino acid sequence: CAISELSQPQHF.

V is TRBV28 and J is TRBJ2-3, with D possibly being TRBD1 (5 bases). V lost 5 bases and J 2 bases, leaving 17 bases between the germline ends. CDR1 is MDHEN, CDR2 SYDVKM, per germline. CDR3 length: 16 residues. The CDR3 nucleotides read TGTGCCAGCAGTCTCGACCGTCAGGGTGACACAGATACGCAGTATTTT. Translation gives CASSLDRQGDTDTQYF.

This clone has a single count. One end of the junction does not line up with germline, which may come from a read error. The sample contains more than one DNA sequence encoding this CDR3. The chain uses TRBV28 and TRBJ1-2, with D possibly being TRBD1 (5 bases). This CDR3 has 15 residues. Germline lookup yields CDR1 MDHEN and CDR2 SYDVKM. The CDR3 protein is CASSSPSGRVYGYTF. CDR3 sequence (DNA): TGCGCCAGCAGTTCCCCCTCCGGCAGGGTATATGGCTACACCTTC.

The chain employs TRBV28 and TRBJ1-2; D unresolved. Deletions cut 5 bases from V and 1 base from J, with 11 bases between. Per the germline V gene, CDR1 is MDHEN and CDR2 is SYDVKM. The CDR3 length is 14 residues. The CDR3 nucleotides read TGTGCCAGCAGTCCTCCCGGGGTTAACTATGGCTACACCTTC. Its translation is CASSPPGVNYGYTF.

This clone turned up a few times. The V call is TRBV5-1, the J call TRBJ1-2; 7 bases are a match to TRBD1. The CDR3 runs 14 residues. CDR1 and CDR2 (germline): SGHRS, YFSETQ. V was clipped by 4 bases and J by 8 bases; unmatched bases: 11. The DNA for the CDR3 is TGCGCCAGCAGCATAACCCACGGGACAGTCGGCTACACCTTC. It specifies CASSITHGTVGYTF.

V and J are TRBV7-9 and TRBJ2-5, with TRBD1 identical over 8 bases. The length of the CDR3 is 13 residues. V was pared by 4 bases and J by 4 bases, with 2 bases of the junction left unmatched. Looked up from germline, CDR1 is SEHNR and CDR2 is FQNEAQ (reference sequence). The CDR3 loop reads CASSSRGPETQYF. CDR3 nucleotide sequence: TGTGCCAGCAGCTCCAGGGGGCCAGAGACCCAGTACTTC.

J is TRBJ1-2 and V is TRBV6-5; tentative D call: TRBD1 (6 bases). V was trimmed by 5 bases and J by 7 bases, leaving 14 bases between them. Germline V gene lookup returns CDR1 MNHEY and CDR2 SVGAGI. The CDR3 runs 13 residues. The DNA of the CDR3 is TGTGCCAGCAGTCCGACAGGAAGACGTGGCTACACCTTC. This gives the protein CASSPTGRRGYTF.

A single count supports this clone. The chain joins TRBV7-9 to TRBJ2-4; TRBD1 is a possible D gene (5 bases). Trimming took off 2 bases at V and 5 bases at J, with 19 bases between the two ends. CDR3 size: 17 residues. The germline V gene encodes CDR1 SEHNR and CDR2 FQNEAQ (reference sequence). The CDR3, as DNA: TGTGCCAGCAGCTTATCCAGGGCCTCAAGAATCCAAAACATTCAGTACTTC. Amino acid sequence: CASSLSRASRIQNIQYF. Looking up the rest from reference TRBV7-9 and TRBJ2-4 gives the full variable domain: DTGVSQNPRHKITKRGQNVTFRCDPISEHNRLYWYRQTLGQGPEFLTYFQNEAQLEKSRLLSDRFSAERPKGSFSTLEIQRTEQGDSAMYLCASSLSRASRIQNIQYFGAGTRLSVL.

The chain couples TRBV15 to TRBJ2-7; tentatively, D is TRBD1 (6 bases). Trimming stripped 3 bases from V and 6 bases from J, with 18 bases between. There are 15 residues in the CDR3. Germline loops: CDR1 LNHNV, CDR2 YYDKDF (reference sequence). CDR3 region: CATSRYRVGASEQYF. The CDR3 bases are TGTGCCACCAGCAGGTACAGGGTTGGGGCTTCCGAGCAGTACTTC.

The chain uses TRBV7-9 and TRBJ1-1; D unclear. This CDR3 is 17 amino acids long. The germline V gene has CDR1 SEHNR and CDR2 FQNEAQ (reference sequence). V shed 1 base and J shed 1 base, with 16 bases lying between them. The CDR3 DNA reads TGTGCCAGCAGCTTAGGGTCAGGACGGGGAAAGAACACTGAAGCTTTCTTT. Amino acids: CASSLGSGRGKNTEAFF.